The source of this T cell receptor (beta chain) is a study of cytomegalovirus exposure and HLA in healthy donors. In the study overall: Early release data held about 85 million unique TCRs from HLA-typed donors.

Remarks on this clone: Its antigen is undetermined.

V lost 3 bases to trimming and J lost 6 bases; unmatched junction nucleotides: 3. The CDR3 is 16 amino acids. In germline, CDR1 is SGHAT, CDR2 FQDESV (reference sequence). General observations from the study: Most sequenced TCRs were rare (though some public TCRs occurred in many donors). A reported reduction in N-insertions relative to the roughly 700-donor mean was seen in an Asian-associated ancestry cluster in a later analysis.

Primers included in the PCR were 60 Vbeta and 13 Jbeta primers. Under the authors' procedure: Approximately 72 million unique TCR beta chains, some 9.9 million of them shared, were counted by a later analysis. Only in-frame clones appear in the TCRdb table, and some are missing; sequencing was by immunoSEQ multiplex PCR. V and J calls and clone size are given by that table; D and trimming were obtained from the DNA. Of fewer than 250,000 clones detected, less than 85% appear once; the ten largest clones hold over 4%. The specimen sequenced was PBMCs. This clonotype was sampled from a man younger than 45 in good health and CMV-seropositive. This chain joins TRBV11-1 and TRBJ2-1, with 15 bases fitting TRBD2. The CDR3 reads CASSFGLAGGLNEQFF. The CDR3 region has the DNA TGTGCCAGCAGCTTCGGACTAGCGGGGGGGCTCAATGAGCAGTTCTTC.